This TCR beta chain was captured by sequencing in a study of cytomegalovirus exposure and HLA in healthy donors. Notes on the study in general: Later work found that TCR association rates differed between HLA loci; DRB1 had the most and HLA-C the fewest. Looking again later, the authors saw that most CMV-associated TCR beta chains seemed HLA-restricted. TRBV6-2, TRBV6-3 and some other V segments were unresolvable in 87-base-pair reads. After further analysis at a later stage, 16,951 TCR beta sequences were associated with HLA alleles at 0.05 false discovery rate.

It was with 60 Vbeta and 13 Jbeta primers that the PCR ran. Profiled with immunoSEQ multiplex PCR; TCRdb holds only in-frame clones, not every one. The sample contains 90,000 to 120,000 clones, 73% of which appear only once. This CDR3 has 11 amino acids. Trimming left V 5 bases short and J 9 bases short, with 11 bases between. Germline loops: CDR1 MNHEY, CDR2 SVGAGI. Worth noting for this clone: Its cognate antigen is unknown.

The chain links TRBV6-5 to TRBJ2-7; D might be TRBD2 (7 bases). Sequencing was performed on PBMCs. The sequence was collected from a man aged 30 to 45 in good health and CMV-seronegative. The CDR3 DNA is TGTGCCAGCAGTGGGGGGGCAGGGCAGTACTTC. Residues: CASSGGAGQYF.